Below, one T cell receptor beta chain is given with its context. Its antigen is as yet unknown. With 4 bases removed from V and 2 bases from J, the gap between germline ends came to 19 bases. The CDR3 sequence is 17 residues long. TCRdb processed the reads anew with MiXCR; each CDR3 protein has one entry. The sample has about 480,000 distinct CDR3 sequences, 30% to 40% seen once. The sample comes from a study of T cell repertoires in cytomegalovirus infection. This chain uses TRBV12-3 or TRBV12-4 with TRBJ2-3; D is unclear. This TCR was sampled from a human donor in good health (CMV status not recorded). Some clones in this sample may be carry-over from other donors' samples. The sample here was cultured PBMCs, taken from culture after CMV antigen stimulation. Written as DNA, the CDR3 is TGTGCCAGCAGTTCGCGTTTTGGGCCCAAGGACACAGATACGCAGTATTTT. Translating gives CASSSRFGPKDTDTQYF.